The present T cell receptor (beta chain) was sequenced within a study of blood T cell repertoires in COVID-19. Study information: Samples taken during acute and convalescent COVID-19 were collected in the United States, Italy and Spain. In each case, the material was cDNA or gDNA derived from T cells, B-cell-depleted T cells, or PBMCs.

This clone was counted once. The CDR3 has 12 residues. V dropped 2 bases and J dropped 1 base, with 2 bases sitting between them. CDR1 MNHNS and CDR2 SASEGT come from the germline V gene. Original data processing: Amplified reference gene primers provided the basis for estimating nucleated cell counts. Profiled with immunoSEQ multiplex PCR; TCRdb holds only in-frame clones, not every one. V, J and clone size are those of that table, while D and trimming were read from the DNA. The table lists approximately 300,000 clones, 70% to 90% of them singletons. Specimen: peripheral blood. The sequence was collected from a woman aged 50 to 60 with active or convalescent COVID-19. V gene TRBV6-1 combines with J gene TRBJ1-2; D gene ambiguous. CDR3 loop: CASSERNYGYTF. In DNA form, the CDR3 reads TGTGCCAGCAGTGAACGTAACTATGGCTACACCTTC.